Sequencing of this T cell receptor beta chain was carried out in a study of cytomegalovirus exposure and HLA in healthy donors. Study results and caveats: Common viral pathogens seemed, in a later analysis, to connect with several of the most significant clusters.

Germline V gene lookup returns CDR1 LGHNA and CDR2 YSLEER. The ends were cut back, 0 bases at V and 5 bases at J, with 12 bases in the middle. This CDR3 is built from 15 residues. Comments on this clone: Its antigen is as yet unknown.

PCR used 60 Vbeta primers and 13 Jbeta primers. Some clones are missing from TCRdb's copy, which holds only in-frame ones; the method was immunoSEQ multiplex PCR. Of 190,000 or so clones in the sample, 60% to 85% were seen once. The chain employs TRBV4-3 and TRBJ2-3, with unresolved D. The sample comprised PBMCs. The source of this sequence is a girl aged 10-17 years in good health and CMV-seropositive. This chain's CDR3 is CASSQDFGIGDTQYF. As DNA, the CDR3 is TGCGCCAGCAGCCAAGATTTCGGTATTGGAGATACGCAGTATTTT.